Listed here are 8 T cell receptor beta chains from one sample, sequenced in a study of identical twins. TCRdb called the 5' RACE reads again in MiXCR, with one record for every CDR3 protein. The sample records 310,000 or so distinct CDR3 sequences, about 8% being singletons. The same sample was also studied in work on yellow fever vaccine responses in identical twins.

The sequencing input was memory (CD45RO+) T cells sorted from blood. The source of these receptors is a woman aged 18-29 years in good health.

As regards this clonotype: The junction departs from germline at one end; a sequencing error may be responsible. The rearrangement uses TRBV10-3 and TRBJ2-7; D is possibly TRBD1 or TRBD2 (5 bases each). Germline V gene data show CDR1 as ENHRY and CDR2 as SYGVKD. The CDR3 consists of 14 residues. Here the CDR3 DNA reads TGTGCCATCAGATTGGGACCCCAATCCTATGAGCAGTACTTC. Translating it yields CAIRLGPQSYEQYF.

The V call is TRBV27, the J call TRBJ2-1, with 10 positions matching TRBD2. V trimming: 5 bases; J trimming: 9 bases; junction bases outside the gene matches: 10. Germline CDR1 reads MNHEY; CDR2 reads SMNVEV (reference sequence). This CDR3 is built from 15 residues. The CDR3 sequence: CASSHQRGGISEQFF. The CDR3 DNA reads TGTGCCAGCAGTCATCAGCGGGGGGGCATCAGTGAGCAGTTCTTC.

The chain has TRBV12-3 or TRBV12-4 and TRBJ2-2, with a tentative D call TRBD2 (6 bases). This CDR3 has 17 residues. Trimming took off 4 bases at V and 5 bases at J, with 20 bases between the two ends. The CDR3 sequence is CASSSGVLGGRTGELFF. CDR3 nucleotides: TGTGCCAGCAGTTCGGGGGTGCTGGGCGGGCGGACCGGGGAGCTGTTTTTT.

This rearrangement joins TRBV20-1 to TRBJ2-1, with TRBD2 matching over 7 bases. This CDR3 spans 12 amino acids. With V trimmed by 6 bases and J by 6 bases, 5 bases remained unmatched. CDR1 DFQATT and CDR2 SNEGSKA come from the germline V gene (reference sequence). The CDR3 DNA sequence: TGCAGTGCCAAGACTAGCCCCAATGAGCAGTTCTTC. Translating it yields CSAKTSPNEQFF.

This clonotype was counted once. A much larger clone differs from this one at a single base, so this may be a read error. The chain has TRBV5-1 and TRBJ2-1; 7 nucleotides match TRBD1. The germline CDR1 and CDR2 sequences are SGHRS and YFSETQ. The CDR3 has 14 residues. V was pared by 4 bases and J by 5 bases, with 6 bases of the junction left unmatched. CDR3 sequence: CASSAVQGNNEQFF. CDR3 bases: TGCGCCAGCAGCGCGGTACAGGGGAACAATGAGCAGTTCTTC. Supplemented by reference TRBV5-1 and TRBJ2-1, the full variable domain reads KAGVTQTPRYLIKTRGQQVTLSCSPISGHRSVSWYQQTPGQGLQFLFEYFSETQRNKGNFPGRFSGRQFSNSRSEMNVSTLELGDSALYLCASSAVQGNNEQFFGPGTRLTVL.

The V gene is TRBV20-1, the J gene TRBJ2-5; 8 bases fit TRBD2. V shed 2 bases, J shed 5 bases, and the junction held 4 bases outside the gene matches. CDR1 DFQATT and CDR2 SNEGSKA come from the germline V gene (reference sequence). The CDR3 loop spans 13 amino acids. CDR3 sequence: CSARWRLAETQYF. As DNA, the CDR3 is TGCAGTGCTAGATGGCGACTAGCGGAGACCCAGTACTTC.

This clonotype was observed a few times. The chain carries TRBV20-1 and TRBJ2-1; D is ambiguous. The CDR3 extends over 12 amino acids. CDR1 is DFQATT, CDR2 SNEGSKA, per germline (reference sequence). V was trimmed by 0 bases and J by 9 bases, leaving 9 bases between them. DNA of the CDR3: TGCAGTGCTAGAGAAGGAGTTAGTGAGCAGTTCTTC. Residues: CSAREGVSEQFF.

The chain carries TRBV6-1 and TRBJ1-5; 8 nucleotides line up with TRBD1. Looked up from germline, CDR1 is MNHNS and CDR2 is SASEGT. The CDR3 consists of 18 residues. The V and J ends lost 6 bases and 0 bases, in that order; junction bases with no gene match: 13. CDR3 residues: CASSSGQGSPYSNQPQHF. The CDR3 bases are TGTGCCAGCAGCTCCGGACAGGGATCCCCTTATAGCAATCAGCCCCAGCATTTT.